A single sample is the source of the 28 T cell receptor beta chains below, sequenced in a study of response to subunit inactivated influenza vaccine. TCRdb processed the RT-PCR reads anew with MiXCR; each CDR3 protein has one entry. Of approximately 570,000 distinct CDR3 sequences in the sample, 7.6% were seen once. The sample here was PBMCs from blood, taken 23 to 25 months after vaccination. The receptors shown here come from a man aged 50 to 69 who received an inactivated influenza vaccine.

The chain has TRBV6-2 or TRBV6-3 and TRBJ2-7; D assignment may be TRBD1 or TRBD2 (5 bases each). CDR3 length: 14 residues. With 6 bases removed from V and 2 bases from J, the gap between germline ends came to 14 bases. Looked up from germline, CDR1 is MNHEY and CDR2 is SVGEGT. CDR3 sequence: CASRPWDGAYEQYF. In DNA, the CDR3 is TGTGCCAGCAGACCCTGGGACGGGGCCTACGAGCAGTACTTC.

This clonotype turned up a few times. The chain uses TRBV20-1 and TRBJ2-7, with a weak D call TRBD2 (7 bases). The germline CDR1 and CDR2 sequences are DFQATT and SNEGSKA (reference sequence). The CDR3 extends over 18 amino acids. V lost 0 bases and J lost 3, with 24 bases in between. In DNA form, the CDR3 reads TGCAGTGCTAGAGATATCTTCGGGGGCCCTACGGGGGGCTACGAGCAGTACTTC. Its protein is CSARDIFGGPTGGYEQYF.

There are many counts of this clonotype. At one boundary the junction diverges from the germline segment, which might be a read error. V and J are TRBV7-7 and TRBJ2-3; D not certain. The germline V gene encodes CDR1 SSHAT and CDR2 FNYEAQ (reference sequence). The CDR3 has 14 residues. CDR3 DNA: TGTGCTAGCAGCTTAAATTCTGTCACAGATACGCAGTATTTT. As protein: CASSLNSVTDTQYF.

This clonotype was found a few times. CDR3 loop: CASSYVTSGGAGELFF. CDR3 sequence (DNA): TGTGCCAGCAGTTACGTCACTAGCGGGGGGGCCGGGGAGCTGTTTTTT. The gene calls are TRBV6-2 or TRBV6-3 and TRBJ2-2, with TRBD2 matching over 13 bases. This CDR3 has 16 residues. CDR1 and CDR2 (germline): MNHEY, SVGEGT. V gave up 2 bases and J gave up 6 bases; unmatched junction bases: 3.

V usage is TRBV28 and J usage is TRBJ2-7; 8 nucleotides line up with TRBD1. The junction had 9 bases not matched to a gene; V was cut back by 10 bases and J by 4 bases. The CDR3 has 13 amino acids. The germline gives CDR1 MDHEN, CDR2 SYDVKM. For the CDR3, the DNA is TGTGCCACGATATCAAACAGGGGGTACGAGCAGTACTTC. This encodes CATISNRGYEQYF.

The chain links TRBV7-8 to TRBJ2-1; 7 bases line up with TRBD2. The V segment lost 8 bases and the J segment 15 bases; nucleotides outside the gene matches: 16. This CDR3 has 13 amino acids. Germline loops: CDR1 SGHVS, CDR2 FQNEAQ. This CDR3 reads CASRAGSARKWFF. The CDR3 DNA reads as TGTGCCAGCCGAGCGGGAAGTGCGAGAAAGTGGTTCTTC.

There are a few counts of this clonotype. The V gene is TRBV5-1, the J gene TRBJ2-2; a weak D match, TRBD2 (5 bases). CDR1 and CDR2 (germline): SGHRS, YFSETQ. The V gene lost 4 bases and the J gene lost 4 bases, with 14 bases spanning the gap. The CDR3 is 15 amino acids. This CDR3 is CASSPTCGFTGELFF. CDR3 coding DNA: TGCGCCAGCAGCCCGACTTGCGGGTTCACCGGGGAGCTGTTTTTT.

This clonotype was counted ten times or more. This chain joins TRBV28 and TRBJ1-4; 7 bases are shared with TRBD1. Trimming cost V 6 bases and J 5 bases; bases outside gene matches: 12. The CDR3 has 16 residues. The germline CDR1 and CDR2 sequences are MDHEN and SYDVKM. This CDR3 is CASRPRDSFFNEKLFF. The CDR3 bases are TGTGCCAGCAGACCCCGGGACAGCTTCTTCAATGAAAAACTGTTTTTT. Supplemented by reference TRBV28 and TRBJ1-4, the full variable domain reads DVKVTQSSRYLVKRTGEKVFLECVQDMDHENMFWYRQDPGLGLRLIYFSYDVKMKEKGDIPEGYSVSREKKERFSLILESASTNQTSMYLCASRPRDSFFNEKLFFGSGTQLSVL.

This clonotype was counted between two and nine times. The chain carries TRBV25-1 and TRBJ2-2; a possible D gene is TRBD2 (7 bases). The CDR3 extends over 14 amino acids. Germline V gene data show CDR1 as MGHDK and CDR2 as SYGVNS. V lost 7 bases, J lost 7 bases, and 16 bases lay in between. The CDR3 nucleotides read TGTGCCAGCACCCAAGGGGGGGGTCACGGGGAGCTGTTTTTT. It yields the protein CASTQGGGHGELFF.

The rearrangement uses TRBV20-1 and TRBJ2-4; 8 bases line up with TRBD1. With V trimmed by 2 bases and J by 6 bases, 12 bases remained unmatched. Germline CDR1 is DFQATT and CDR2 is SNEGSKA (reference sequence). This CDR3 has 16 amino acids. CDR3 in DNA: TGCAGTGCTAGAAGCCCCGCAGGGGGCGGCGGAAACATTCAGTACTTC. Translated, it gives CSARSPAGGGGNIQYF.

This clonotype was seen only a few times. This chain connects TRBV3-1 to TRBJ1-2; possible D gene TRBD1, 5 bases. Trimming took 3 bases from V and 8 from J, leaving 10 bases between them. The CDR3 runs to 12 residues. Germline V gene lookup returns CDR1 LGHDT and CDR2 YNNKEL (reference sequence). CDR3 protein: CASSHGTRGYTF. In nucleotides, the CDR3 is TGTGCCAGCAGCCACGGGACGCGAGGCTACACCTTC.

In regard to this clonotype: A much more abundant neighbour one base away suggests this may be a read error. V and J are TRBV12-3 or TRBV12-4 and TRBJ1-2, with D unresolved. Deletions cut 0 bases from V and 4 bases from J, with 12 bases between. The CDR3 totals 15 residues. CDR3 sequence reads: CASSLAIPRSYGYTF. The DNA for the CDR3 is TGTGCCAGCAGTTTAGCGATCCCAAGGTCCTATGGCTACACCTTC.

The sample holds a few counts of this clonotype. The CDR3 protein is CASSLSQRRRPSSYEQYF. DNA for the CDR3: TGTGCCAGCAGCTTATCCCAAAGGCGGCGGCCTAGCTCCTACGAGCAGTACTTC. The genes are TRBV11-2 and TRBJ2-7; D gene unclear. This CDR3 spans 18 amino acids. Germline V gene lookup returns CDR1 SGHAT and CDR2 FQNNGV. The ends were cut back, 2 bases at V and 0 bases at J, with 20 bases in the middle.

This clonotype came up many times. V gene TRBV27 combines with J gene TRBJ2-3, with 8 positions matching TRBD2. The CDR3 totals 15 residues. In germline, CDR1 is MNHEY, CDR2 SMNVEV (reference sequence). CDR3 residues: CAGLAGCYGTDTQYF. The CDR3 DNA follows: TGTGCTGGGCTAGCGGGTTGTTACGGCACAGATACGCAGTATTTT.

This clonotype was seen a handful of times. V and J are TRBV7-9 and TRBJ2-7; possibly TRBD1 for D (6 bases). V was clipped by 5 bases and J by 3 bases, with 14 bases between them. Germline CDR1 SEHNR, CDR2 FQNEAQ (reference sequence). This CDR3 region has 14 residues. CDR3 protein: CASSEDRINYEQYF. As DNA, the CDR3 is TGTGCCAGCAGCGAGGACAGAATAAACTACGAGCAGTACTTC.

This clonotype has only a few counts. The chain joins TRBV21-1 to TRBJ2-2; the table assigns TRBD2, which was not confirmed against the DNA. TRBV21-1 is flagged as a pseudogene. The CDR3 totals 17 residues. CDR3 region: CASSKDEEGANTGELFF. The CDR3 DNA reads as TGTGCCAGCAGCAAAGATGAGGAGGGGGCGAACACCGGGGAGCTGTTTTTT.

This clonotype showed up just a few times. The chain joins TRBV9 to TRBJ1-2; tentative D call: TRBD1 (5 bases). Germline V lookup: CDR1 SGDLS, CDR2 YYNGEE. The V gene lost 0 bases and the J gene lost 0 bases, with 12 bases spanning the gap. The CDR3 sequence is 16 residues long. CDR3 amino acids: CASSVDGGETNYGYTF. CDR3 DNA: TGTGCCAGCAGCGTAGATGGAGGGGAAACTAACTATGGCTACACCTTC.

This clonotype was observed a handful of times. The chain uses TRBV20-1 and TRBJ1-5; D not certain. CDR1 is DFQATT and CDR2 is SNEGSKA in the germline V gene (reference sequence). The CDR3 totals 12 residues. Trimming removed 3 bases from V and 4 bases from J, with 7 bases in between. Here the CDR3 DNA reads TGCAGTGCTAGCCCATGGAATCAGCCCCAGCATTTT. The encoded protein is CSASPWNQPQHF.

Turning to this clonotype: A read error may be the cause here, since a much bigger clone is one base away. CDR3 sequence reads: CASARGYEQYF. Written as DNA, the CDR3 is TGTGCCAGCGCAAGGGGCTACGAGCAGTACTTC. The chain combines TRBV6-5 with TRBJ2-7; D is possibly TRBD1 (5 bases). The germline gives CDR1 MNHEY, CDR2 SVGAGI. V dropped 8 bases and J dropped 3 bases, with 8 bases sitting between them. The CDR3 contains 11 residues.

This clonotype was seen more than once but under ten times. The genes are TRBV20-1 and TRBJ2-1, with TRBD2 matching 9 bases. This CDR3 comprises 13 residues. Germline CDR1 is DFQATT and CDR2 is SNEGSKA (reference sequence). With 7 bases clipped from V and 7 bases from J, the junction kept 8 bases outside the gene matches. CDR3 in DNA: TGCAGTGTTGGTAGCGGGGGTCTAAATGAGCAGTTCTTC. It encodes CSVGSGGLNEQFF.

This clonotype was seen at least ten times. The chain is built from TRBV5-1 and TRBJ2-2; D not certain. CDR1 and CDR2 (germline): SGHRS, YFSETQ. The CDR3 has 15 residues. Trimming pared 4 bases from V and 4 bases from J, leaving 14 bases between. CDR3 coding DNA: TGCGCCAGCAGCGCCGGAGAGATCGTCACCGGGGAGCTGTTTTTT. This translates into CASSAGEIVTGELFF.

There are many counts of this clonotype. V and J are TRBV10-3 and TRBJ2-1; 12 nucleotides align to TRBD2. V was pared by 6 bases and J by 8 bases, with 8 bases of the junction left unmatched. CDR1 is ENHRY, CDR2 SYGVKD, per germline. The CDR3 runs 15 residues. In DNA, the CDR3 is TGTGCCATCAGCGATACTAGCGGGAGGAGGGATGAGCAGTTCTTC. It specifies CAISDTSGRRDEQFF.

This clonotype was seen a few times. The chain has TRBV9 and TRBJ2-5; D might be TRBD1 or TRBD2, each matching 5 bases. Trimming removed 4 bases from V and 5 bases from J, with 21 bases in between. The germline V gene has CDR1 SGDLS and CDR2 YYNGEE. The CDR3 covers 16 residues. CDR3: CASSPEVGALGETQYF. Here the CDR3 DNA reads TGTGCCAGCAGCCCAGAGGTCGGGGCGCTGGGGGAGACCCAGTACTTC. The variable domain in full, completed from reference TRBV9 and TRBJ2-5, reads DSGVTQTPKHLITATGQRVTLRCSPRSGDLSVYWYQQSLDQGLQFLIQYYNGEERAKGNILERFSAQQFPDLHSELNLSSLELGDSALYFCASSPEVGALGETQYFGPGTRLLVL.

The chain couples TRBV9 to TRBJ2-1; the match to TRBD2 covers 10 bases. Trimming at V came to 4 bases and at J to 9 bases, leaving 10 bases not matched to a gene. The CDR3 covers 15 residues. Germline values: CDR1 SGDLS, CDR2 YYNGEE. CDR3 residues: CASSPAGTSVTEQFF. The CDR3 region has the DNA TGTGCCAGCAGCCCAGCCGGGACTAGCGTAACTGAGCAGTTCTTC.

The chain couples TRBV6-2 or TRBV6-3 to TRBJ2-2, with a weak D call TRBD2 (6 bases). The germline V gene encodes CDR1 MNHEY and CDR2 SVGEGT. Trimming removed 2 bases at V and 2 bases at J, with 12 bases between. The CDR3 consists of 16 residues. CDR3 DNA: TGTGCCAGCAGTTACCGTAGCGGTATAAACACCGGGGAGCTGTTTTTT. This encodes CASSYRSGINTGELFF.

Turning to this clonotype: The final CDR3 position lacks the conserved phenylalanine or tryptophan, pointing to a likely read error. CDR3 sequence reads: CSARPPGGRETQYC. CDR3 nucleotides: TGCAGTGCTAGACCTCCGGGGGGCCGAGAGACCCAGTACTGC. J is TRBJ2-5 and V is TRBV20-1; TRBD2 is a possible D gene (7 bases). Germline CDR1 is DFQATT and CDR2 is SNEGSKA (reference sequence). Deletions cut 2 bases from V and 4 bases from J, with 14 bases between. This CDR3 has 14 residues.

This chain links TRBV15 with TRBJ2-2; D possibly corresponds to TRBD1 (5 bases). Trimming cost V 0 bases and J 5 bases, with 10 bases left between them. Per germline, CDR1 LNHNV and CDR2 YYDKDF (reference sequence). The CDR3 consists of 15 residues. This CDR3 is CATSRDTPGTGELFF. CDR3 nucleotide sequence: TGTGCCACCAGCAGAGATACCCCAGGGACCGGGGAGCTGTTTTTT.

This clonotype was observed a handful of times. The rearrangement uses TRBV9 and TRBJ1-2, with D possibly TRBD1 on 5 matching bases. Trimming removed 3 bases at V and 4 bases at J, with 13 bases between. Germline V gene data show CDR1 as SGDLS and CDR2 as YYNGEE. The CDR3 covers 14 residues. CDR3 loop: CASSGGLEIYGYTF. CDR3 nucleotides: TGTGCCAGCAGCGGGGGACTGGAGATCTATGGCTACACCTTC.